This T cell receptor (beta chain) was found in a study of CD8 T cells in Susac syndrome. Study results and caveats: The study recognized that the number of individuals in its TCR sequencing and HLA analysis was relatively small.

Roughly 0.45 to 1 ug RNA was reverse transcribed with random hexamers. With immunoSEQ multiplex PCR, TCR beta CDR3 was amplified across 54 Vbeta and 13 Jbeta. TCRdb itself ran the immunoSEQ multiplex PCR reads through MiXCR, one entry per CDR3 protein. The table shows a few hundred thousand distinct CDR3 sequences, with about 95% occurring only once. Per germline, CDR1 SGDLS and CDR2 YYNGEE. Trimming stripped 4 bases from V and 8 bases from J, with 13 bases between. The CDR3 covers 13 residues. This clonotype was seen just once. What it recognizes is unknown. Sequencing targeted TCR beta in blood CD8+ and CD4+ T cells. Negative isolation was used for CD8+ and CD4+ T cells and FACS enrichment for TEMRA cells.

The clonotype was recovered from a human donor with multiple sclerosis. The chain is built from TRBV9 and TRBJ2-1; D perhaps matches TRBD2 (6 bases). Material for sequencing was CD4+ T cells from PBMCs. Written as DNA, the CDR3 is TGTGCCAGCAGCCTCGGGACTCGGGATGAGCAGTTCTTC. It encodes CASSLGTRDEQFF.